Listed here are 26 T cell receptor beta chains from one sample, sequenced in a study of OX40 agonist ivuxolimab in advanced cancers. Sequencing was performed with immunoSEQ multiplex PCR; in TCRdb, only in-frame clones are kept and a portion is missing. There are around 50,000 clones in the sample; 80% to 90% occur only once, and more than 9% lies in the top ten. The sample consisted of CD4+ or CD8+ T cells sorted from blood, taken in a trial of the OX40 agonist ivuxolimab. These receptors all come from an adult with an advanced solid tumor such as melanoma, head and neck, liver or kidney cancer.

V and J are TRBV30 and TRBJ1-1; 9 bases line up with TRBD1. The CDR3 extends over 14 amino acids. Germline V gives CDR1 GTSNPN, CDR2 SVGIG (reference sequence). Trimming removed 0 bases from V and 1 base from J; junction bases left unmatched: 0. The CDR3 region is CAWSVTGGNTEAFF. CDR3 DNA sequence: TGTGCCTGGAGTGTGACAGGGGGGAACACTGAAGCTTTCTTT.

This chain links TRBV4-3 with TRBJ2-5, with TRBD1 matching over 9 bases. This CDR3 is 15 amino acids long. After removal of 4 bases from V and 6 bases from J, the junction contained 9 bases not matched to a gene. In germline, CDR1 is LGHNA, CDR2 YSLEER. CDR3 amino acids: CASSRSTGGRQTQYF. Here the CDR3 DNA reads TGCGCCAGCAGCCGGTCCACAGGGGGCAGACAGACCCAGTACTTC.

This clone was counted once. The chain uses TRBV28 and TRBJ1-3; D is unresolved. There are 15 residues in the CDR3. Trimming removed 5 bases at V and 0 bases at J, with 11 bases between. The germline gives CDR1 MDHEN, CDR2 SYDVKM. For the CDR3, the DNA is TGTGCCAGCAGTGCATCATTGTACTCTGGAAACACCATATATTTT. Its translation is CASSASLYSGNTIYF. Looking up the rest from reference TRBV28 and TRBJ1-3 gives the full variable domain: DVKVTQSSRYLVKRTGEKVFLECVQDMDHENMFWYRQDPGLGLRLIYFSYDVKMKEKGDIPEGYSVSREKKERFSLILESASTNQTSMYLCASSASLYSGNTIYFGEGSWLTVV.

The rearrangement joins TRBV19 to TRBJ1-3; D call uncertain. The CDR3 is 16 amino acids. The V gene lost 4 bases and the J gene lost 4 bases, with 17 bases spanning the gap. Germline CDR1 is LNHDA and CDR2 is SQIVND (reference sequence). The CDR3, as DNA: TGTGCCAGTAGTAGAGACCGGGATCTCAGAGGAAACACCATATATTTT. Amino acids: CASSRDRDLRGNTIYF.

This chain connects TRBV5-1 to TRBJ2-7, with no clear D. This CDR3 region has 16 residues. Trimming took off 6 bases at V and 5 bases at J, with 24 bases between the two ends. CDR1 and CDR2 (germline): SGHRS, YFSETQ. The CDR3 DNA follows: TGCGCCAGCATCCCCGGCGGTGTGGGTTTGGGCCACGAGCAGTACTTC. The encoded protein is CASIPGGVGLGHEQYF.

This chain connects TRBV6-5 to TRBJ2-7; D gene ambiguous. The V end lost 8 bases, the J end lost 5 bases, and 10 bases lay between the germline ends. The CDR3 length is 11 residues. CDR1 is MNHEY and CDR2 is SVGAGI in the germline V gene. The CDR3 region is CASGFPHEQYF. CDR3 sequence (DNA): TGTGCCAGCGGGTTCCCTCACGAGCAGTACTTC.

The DNA of the CDR3 is TGTGCCAGCAGTAAGGGCGGAGCGGGCCCGAACACCGGGGAGCTGTTTTTT. Amino acids: CASSKGGAGPNTGELFF. The rearrangement uses TRBV9 and TRBJ2-2, with a weak D call TRBD2 (6 bases). The CDR3 spans 17 residues. Trimming took 5 bases from V and 0 from J, leaving 17 bases between them. Per the germline V gene, CDR1 is SGDLS and CDR2 is YYNGEE.

With respect to this clone: A far larger clone is only one base removed, so a read error is likely. Other DNA variants within this sample encode the same CDR3. The genes are TRBV5-1 and TRBJ2-1; 7 bases line up with TRBD2. The CDR3 sequence is 17 residues long. Germline assignment: CDR1 SGHRS and CDR2 YFSETQ. The J segment lost 0 bases and the V segment lost 0 bases, leaving 6 bases of the junction unmatched. CDR3 loop: CASSLEASGSSYNEQFF. DNA of the CDR3: TGCGCCAGCAGCTTGGAGGCTAGCGGAAGCTCCTACAATGAGCAGTTCTTC.

This clone was seen more than once but under ten times. CDR3 DNA: TGTGCCTGGACCAGCTCTGGAAACACCATATATTTT. Translated, it gives CAWTSSGNTIYF. J is TRBJ1-3 and V is TRBV30; D unresolved. V was trimmed by 4 bases and J by 0 bases, leaving 4 bases between them. The CDR3 is 12 residues long. The V gene's germline CDR1 is GTSNPN and CDR2 SVGIG (reference sequence).

This clone qualifies as hyperexpanded (1% or more). The J gene is TRBJ1-2, the V gene TRBV27; D perhaps matches TRBD1 (6 bases). CDR3 length: 14 amino acids. Germline assignment: CDR1 MNHEY and CDR2 SMNVEV (reference sequence). V was trimmed by 8 bases and J by 4 bases, leaving 17 bases between them. The CDR3 DNA is TGTGCCAGCGGGTCGTTAACAGGGTTCTATGGCTACACCTTC. Its protein product is CASGSLTGFYGYTF.

The V gene is TRBV28, the J gene TRBJ1-4; D may be TRBD1 (5 bases). V was cut by 4 bases and J by 7 bases, with 13 bases left in between. The CDR3 runs to 14 residues. CDR1 and CDR2 (germline): MDHEN, SYDVKM. CDR3 sequence: CASSSPGLGEKLFF. For the CDR3, the DNA is TGTGCCAGCAGTTCCCCAGGGCTGGGTGAAAAACTGTTTTTT.

Turning to this clone: An end of the junction does not agree with germline; a read error may underlie this. The chain couples TRBV7-7 to TRBJ2-2, with D unresolved. CDR1 SSHAT and CDR2 FNYEAQ come from the germline V gene (reference sequence). There are 14 residues in the CDR3. The CDR3 sequence is CASTPLDGTGELFF. CDR3 DNA: TGTGCTAGCACTCCTTTGGACGGTACCGGGGAGCTGTTTTTT.

The rearrangement joins TRBV4-1 to TRBJ2-1; 14 bases match TRBD2. CDR1 and CDR2 (germline): MGHRA, YSYEKL. This CDR3 is 18 amino acids long. J gave up 0 bases and V 4 bases, and 5 bases lay outside the gene matches. The CDR3 protein is CASSPGLAGVSSYNEQFF. CDR3 bases: TGCGCCAGCAGCCCGGGACTAGCGGGAGTTAGCTCCTACAATGAGCAGTTCTTC.

The chain carries TRBV29-1 and TRBJ2-2; D is possibly TRBD1 (6 bases). Trimming stripped 4 bases from V and 0 bases from J, with 9 bases between. CDR1 and CDR2 (germline): SQVTM, ANQGSEA. The CDR3 is 14 amino acids. This chain's CDR3 is CSVVGGANTGELFF. The CDR3 DNA sequence: TGCAGCGTTGTAGGGGGTGCGAACACCGGGGAGCTGTTTTTT.

The table lists this clone with a few counts. The chain is built from TRBV6-5 and TRBJ1-5; D may be TRBD1 (5 bases). The CDR3 is made up of 14 amino acids. Germline lookup yields CDR1 MNHEY and CDR2 SVGAGI. The germline V and J ends were trimmed by 10 bases and 7 bases, with 20 bases remaining between them. CDR3 DNA: TGTGCCAAGACGCGGGGGGGGGATAAGCAGCCCCAGCATTTT. It encodes CAKTRGGDKQPQHF.

The chain employs TRBV6-6 and TRBJ1-2, with D maybe TRBD1 (5 bases). Germline V gives CDR1 MNHNY, CDR2 SVGAGI (reference sequence). The CDR3 totals 15 residues. V shed 0 bases and J shed 4 bases, with 12 bases lying between them. The CDR3 DNA reads as TGTGCCAGCAGTTACTCGAGCGCAGGGCGCTATGGCTACACCTTC. Its protein product is CASSYSSAGRYGYTF.

V usage is TRBV7-2 and J usage is TRBJ2-1, with 8 bases that match TRBD2. Germline V gene sequence: CDR1 SGHTA, CDR2 FQGNSA. The CDR3 is 15 amino acids. V lost 2 bases to trimming and J lost 6 bases; unmatched junction nucleotides: 6. The CDR3 loop reads CASSLISGRSNEQFF. The CDR3 DNA is TGTGCCAGCAGCTTAATCAGCGGGAGAAGCAATGAGCAGTTCTTC.

The chain employs TRBV28 and TRBJ2-7; the D is unclear. V dropped 2 bases and J dropped 1 base, with 9 bases sitting between them. This CDR3 spans 14 amino acids. Germline-derived CDR1 and CDR2 are MDHEN and SYDVKM. The CDR3 DNA reads TGTGCCAGCAGTTTAATGGCAGGTTCCTACGAGCAGTACTTC. Translated: CASSLMAGSYEQYF.

This chain joins TRBV7-3 and TRBJ2-2; D is uncertain. Germline V gene sequence: CDR1 SGHTA, CDR2 FQGTGA. This CDR3 is built from 13 residues. The V end was cut by 0 bases, the J end by 5 bases, with 4 bases between. The DNA for the CDR3 is TGTGCCAGCAGCTTAACGGGAACCGGGGAGCTGTTTTTT. Translated, it gives CASSLTGTGELFF.

The chain carries TRBV28 and TRBJ1-1; TRBD1 matches 7 bases. The CDR3 sequence is 16 residues long. Germline assignment: CDR1 MDHEN and CDR2 SYDVKM. Germline trimming cut 5 bases from V and 3 bases from J; bases unmatched to any gene: 12. The CDR3 loop is CASSVKWTGPHTEAFF. The CDR3 nucleotides are TGTGCCAGCAGTGTTAAATGGACAGGTCCCCACACTGAAGCTTTCTTT.

The chain recombines TRBV11-2 with TRBJ2-3; 7 bases map to TRBD2. This CDR3 comprises 14 residues. V lost 5 bases and J lost 4; bases outside the gene matches: 6. Germline assignment: CDR1 SGHAT and CDR2 FQNNGV. The chain's CDR3 is CASSRLAGPDTQYF. CDR3 coding DNA: TGTGCCAGCAGCAGATTAGCGGGCCCAGATACGCAGTATTTT. Supplemented by reference TRBV11-2 and TRBJ2-3, the full variable domain reads EAGVAQSPRYKIIEKRQSVAFWCNPISGHATLYWYQQILGQGPKLLIQFQNNGVVDDSQLPKDRFSAERLKGVDSTLKIQPAKLEDSAVYLCASSRLAGPDTQYFGPGTRLTVL.

The V gene is TRBV2, the J gene TRBJ2-4, with D possibly being TRBD1 or TRBD2 (5 bases each). CDR3 size: 14 residues. The germline V gene encodes CDR1 SNHLY and CDR2 FYNNEI. V was clipped by 6 bases and J by 4 bases, with 13 bases between them. DNA for the CDR3: TGTGCCAGCAGAGGGGACCAAGCAAAAAACATTCAGTACTTC. Translation gives CASRGDQAKNIQYF.

This clone was counted once. V usage is TRBV27 and J usage is TRBJ1-1; the D gene is possibly TRBD1 (5 bases). CDR1 is MNHEY, CDR2 SMNVEV, per germline (reference sequence). The CDR3 covers 14 residues. Trimming stripped 1 base from V and 4 bases from J, with 10 bases between. The CDR3, as DNA: TGTGCCAGCAGTTTATTCGCCAGGGCCACTGAAGCTTTCTTT. Translation gives CASSLFARATEAFF.

The rearrangement links TRBV28 to TRBJ2-3; 10 positions agree with TRBD2. Germline CDR1 and CDR2: MDHEN and SYDVKM. CDR3 length: 15 residues. After removal of 1 base from V and 6 bases from J, the junction contained 4 bases not matched to a gene. The CDR3: CASSLYPSGSDTQYF. The CDR3 coding sequence is TGTGCCAGCAGTTTATATCCTAGCGGGAGTGATACGCAGTATTTT.

This rearrangement joins TRBV5-4 to TRBJ2-1, with 10 nucleotides matching TRBD2. Trimming cost V 4 bases and J 4 bases; bases outside gene matches: 5. This CDR3 has 15 amino acids. Germline lookup yields CDR1 SGHNT and CDR2 YYREEE (reference sequence). The CDR3 spells CASSPGTSEYNEQFF. DNA of the CDR3: TGTGCCAGCAGCCCCGGGACTAGCGAATACAATGAGCAGTTCTTC.

The V and J genes are TRBV7-6 and TRBJ2-1; D may be TRBD2 (6 bases). From germline, CDR1 is SGHVS and CDR2 FNYEAQ. This CDR3 region has 14 residues. Trimming took off 1 base at V and 7 bases at J, with 11 bases between the two ends. CDR3 loop: CASSLETAGNEQFF. Written as DNA, the CDR3 is TGTGCCAGCAGCTTAGAGACCGCGGGAAATGAGCAGTTCTTC.